These 25 T cell receptor beta chains were all obtained from the same sample, sequenced in a study of shared clonotypes between healthy human individuals. Here immunoSEQ multiplex PCR was the method, and the copy in TCRdb shows in-frame clones only, minus some. The sample lists some 1 million clones; about 70% were seen once. The sequencing input was memory CD4+ T cells sorted from blood. Subset described: CD45RA-negative fraction. These receptors were taken from a man younger than 30 in good health.

This clone was observed at least ten times. At the DNA level, this CDR3 is encoded by other sequences in the same sample as well. The V call is TRBV5-1, the J call TRBJ1-1; D is uncertain. V lost 4 bases and J lost 5, with 9 bases in between. The V gene's germline CDR1 is SGHRS and CDR2 YFSETQ. The CDR3 runs 12 residues. The CDR3 loop is CASSAEGTEAFF. The DNA for the CDR3 is TGCGCCAGCAGCGCAGAAGGAACTGAAGCTTTCTTT.

Many counts were recorded for this clone. This sample includes further DNA sequences coding for the same CDR3. The rearrangement uses TRBV28 and TRBJ1-3, with 8 bases aligning to TRBD1. Germline V gene data show CDR1 as MDHEN and CDR2 as SYDVKM. With 3 bases clipped from V and 1 base from J, the junction kept 5 bases outside the gene matches. The CDR3 has 16 residues. CDR3 loop: CASSFLQGVSGNTIYF. The CDR3 coding sequence is TGTGCCAGCAGTTTCCTACAGGGGGTTTCTGGAAACACCATATATTTT.

The chain carries TRBV21-1 and TRBJ2-1; the D call in the table, TRBD2, was not verified against the DNA. TRBV21-1 is labeled a pseudogene. The CDR3 contains 18 residues. CDR3 loop: CASSKAGGPLGPYNEQFF. DNA of the CDR3: TGTGCCAGCAGCAAAGCGGGAGGGCCCTTAGGACCCTACAATGAGCAGTTCTTC.

A word on this clone: The sample contains more than one DNA sequence encoding this CDR3. J is TRBJ1-2 and V is TRBV5-6; 8 bases are shared with TRBD1. Germline V gene lookup returns CDR1 SGHDT and CDR2 YYEEEE. CDR3 size: 13 residues. V dropped 2 bases and J dropped 7; count of bases not matched to a gene: 4. The CDR3 loop is CASSFGQGGGYTF. The CDR3 region has the DNA TGTGCCAGCAGCTTCGGACAGGGAGGTGGCTACACCTTC.

The gene calls are TRBV18 and TRBJ1-2; TRBD1 is a possible D gene (5 bases). V shed 4 bases and J shed 8 bases, with 14 bases lying between them. The CDR3 runs 13 residues. Germline CDR1 KGHSH, CDR2 LQKENI. CDR3 sequence (DNA): TGTGCCAGCTCACAGCTTGGGGGAGGCGGCTACACCTTC. Protein: CASSQLGGGGYTF.

The rearrangement links TRBV6-6 to TRBJ2-3, with 8 bases that match TRBD2. CDR3 length equals 15 residues. Germline V lookup: CDR1 MNHNY, CDR2 SVGAGI (reference sequence). V was pared by 3 bases and J by 3 bases, with 5 bases of the junction left unmatched. CDR3 bases: TGTGCCAGCAGTTATTCGGGGGGGAAAACAGATACGCAGTATTTT. Protein product: CASSYSGGKTDTQYF.

This clone was found many times. This sample also contains other DNA sequences that code for the same CDR3. The chain is built from TRBV5-1 and TRBJ1-2; 8 bases fit TRBD1. CDR1 and CDR2 (germline): SGHRS, YFSETQ. Unmatched junction bases numbered 0, after V lost 0 bases and J lost 2 bases. This CDR3 is 14 amino acids long. The CDR3 region is CASSLGQGNYGYTF. The CDR3 DNA reads as TGCGCCAGCAGCTTGGGACAGGGGAACTATGGCTACACCTTC.

The V and J genes are TRBV5-1 and TRBJ2-7; weak D call: TRBD1 (5 bases). The CDR3 covers 14 residues. Germline V lookup: CDR1 SGHRS, CDR2 YFSETQ. The V end was cut by 3 bases, the J end by 6 bases, with 16 bases between. CDR3 sequence reads: CASSSPQVSGEQYF. CDR3 nucleotide sequence: TGCGCCAGCAGCTCCCCACAGGTGTCTGGCGAGCAGTACTTC.

The J gene is TRBJ1-1, the V gene TRBV15; D is uncertain. V dropped 2 bases and J dropped 9 bases, with 19 bases sitting between them. CDR1 and CDR2 from the germline V gene are LNHNV and YYDKDF (reference sequence). The CDR3 is made up of 15 amino acids. For the CDR3, the DNA is TGTGCCACCAGCAGACCCCCGGATCGGATTACTAAAGCTTTCTTT. Protein product: CATSRPPDRITKAFF.

The chain has TRBV19 and TRBJ2-1, with 10 positions matching TRBD1. CDR1 LNHDA and CDR2 SQIVND come from the germline V gene (reference sequence). This CDR3 spans 15 amino acids. V lost 6 bases and J lost 8; bases outside the gene matches: 10. CDR3 sequence: CASSLRDRGPDEQFF. The CDR3 DNA is TGTGCCAGTAGCCTCCGGGACAGGGGCCCCGATGAGCAGTTCTTC. The entire variable domain, with the rest obtained from reference TRBV19 and TRBJ2-1, is as follows: DGGITQSPKYLFRKEGQNVTLSCEQNLNHDAMYWYRQDPGQGLRLIYYSQIVNDFQKGDIAEGYSVSREKKESFPLTVTSAQKNPTAFYLCASSLRDRGPDEQFFGPGTRLTVL.

The chain has TRBV27 and TRBJ2-7; 8 nucleotides match TRBD1. The V gene end was trimmed by 7 bases and the J gene end by 6 bases; junction bases not matched to a gene: 20. The CDR3 contains 17 residues. The V gene's germline CDR1 is MNHEY and CDR2 SMNVEV (reference sequence). For the CDR3, the DNA is TGTGCCAGCACCTCCGGTCCCAAGACAGGGGCGGGGCGCGAGCAGTACTTC. Translating it yields CASTSGPKTGAGREQYF.

The V call is TRBV28, the J call TRBJ1-2; D is undetermined. With 5 bases removed from V and 7 bases from J, the gap between germline ends came to 17 bases. Germline V gene sequence: CDR1 MDHEN, CDR2 SYDVKM. The CDR3 extends over 14 amino acids. CDR3 sequence (DNA): TGTGCCAGCAGTGAGGTTACAATAACTTTTGGCTACACCTTC. It is translated as CASSEVTITFGYTF.

This clone was recorded only once. The rearrangement links TRBV6-5 to TRBJ1-1; D remains unclear. Deletions cut 2 bases from V and 5 bases from J, with 9 bases between. This CDR3 contains 13 residues. Germline V gene data show CDR1 as MNHEY and CDR2 as SVGAGI. CDR3 sequence: CASSYPDRTEAFF. The CDR3 DNA reads as TGTGCCAGCAGTTACCCGGACCGAACTGAAGCTTTCTTT.

V gene TRBV21-1 combines with J gene TRBJ2-1. TRBV21-1 is an annotated pseudogene. CDR3 length equals 18 residues. The CDR3 protein is CASSMDGQLMPLYNEQFF. CDR3 bases: TGTGCCAGCAGCATGGACGGCCAGTTAATGCCCCTTTACAATGAGCAGTTCTTC.

The CDR3 loop reads CASSLTSGQEGNQPQHF. The CDR3 nucleotides are TGTGCCAGCAGCTTAACTTCGGGACAGGAGGGCAATCAGCCCCAGCATTTT. The V and J genes are TRBV7-2 and TRBJ1-5, with TRBD1 matching over 8 bases. CDR3 size: 17 residues. CDR1 SGHTA and CDR2 FQGNSA come from the germline V gene. The ends lost 2 bases at V and 2 bases at J; junction bases unmatched: 8.

The chain employs TRBV2 and TRBJ1-6; D is unclear. The ends were cut back, 8 bases at V and 9 bases at J, with 11 bases in the middle. The CDR3 sequence is 12 residues long. Per germline, CDR1 SNHLY and CDR2 FYNNEI. The CDR3 region is CASRRGVSPLHF. CDR3 DNA sequence: TGTGCCAGCCGACGTGGGGTTTCACCCCTCCACTTT.

The V gene is TRBV5-1, the J gene TRBJ1-5; D remains unclear. V lost 7 bases to trimming and J lost 7 bases, with 15 bases between them. CDR1 and CDR2 from the germline V gene are SGHRS and YFSETQ. CDR3 length: 13 residues. The CDR3 spells CASPTDYMQPQHF. In DNA, the CDR3 is TGCGCCAGCCCTACAGACTACATGCAGCCCCAGCATTTT.

This chain connects TRBV2 to TRBJ1-2, with D unclear. This CDR3 is 12 amino acids long. CDR1 is SNHLY and CDR2 is FYNNEI in the germline V gene. V lost 7 bases, J lost 6 bases, and 12 bases lay in between. The CDR3 DNA sequence: TGTGCCAGCATTCGTACAGAGAATGGCTACACCTTC. Protein sequence: CASIRTENGYTF.

The chain combines TRBV11-3 with TRBJ1-6; D uncertain. V lost 4 bases and J lost 3, with 16 bases in between. CDR1 and CDR2 from the germline V gene are SGHNT and YENEEA. The CDR3 runs 17 residues. The CDR3 spells CASSSTRAAFYNSPLHF. Here the CDR3 DNA reads TGTGCCAGCAGCTCCACCCGGGCGGCTTTCTATAATTCACCCCTCCACTTT. Based on the CDR3 plus reference TRBV11-3 and TRBJ1-6, the full variable domain is EAGVVQSPRYKIIEKKQPVAFWCNPISGHNTLYWYLQNLGQGPELLIRYENEEAVDDSQLPKDRFSAERLKGVDSTLKIQPAELGDSAVYLCASSSTRAAFYNSPLHFGNGTRLTVT.

The chain is built from TRBV2 and TRBJ2-1; D remains unclear. The V end was cut by 1 base, the J end by 3 bases, with 10 bases between. The germline V gene encodes CDR1 SNHLY and CDR2 FYNNEI. The CDR3 length is 15 residues. As DNA, the CDR3 is TGTGCCAGCAGTGAAGGAGTGGGGTACTACAATGAGCAGTTCTTC. This codes for CASSEGVGYYNEQFF. Full variable domain (missing parts from reference TRBV2 and TRBJ2-1): EPEVTQTPSHQVTQMGQEVILRCVPISNHLYFYWYRQILGQKVEFLVSFYNNEISEKSEIFDDQFSVERPDGSNFTLKIRSTKLEDSAMYFCASSEGVGYYNEQFFGPGTRLTVL.

The DNA for the CDR3 is TGTGCCAGCAGCCCTTCTAGCGGGGATTTCACAGATACGCAGTATTTT. As protein: CASSPSSGDFTDTQYF. This chain joins TRBV7-2 and TRBJ2-3, with 9 bases matching TRBD2. J was trimmed by 2 bases and V by 5 bases; bases with no gene match: 8. The germline CDR1 and CDR2 sequences are SGHTA and FQGNSA. The length of the CDR3 is 16 residues.

The rearrangement uses TRBV5-6 and TRBJ2-1; 11 nucleotides agree with TRBD2. This CDR3 is built from 17 residues. Germline V gives CDR1 SGHDT, CDR2 YYEEEE. The J segment lost 6 bases and the V segment lost 0 bases, leaving 8 bases of the junction unmatched. DNA of the CDR3: TGTGCCAGCAGCTTGGTACAACTAGCGGGAGAGGGCAATGAGCAGTTCTTC. Amino acids: CASSLVQLAGEGNEQFF. Based on the CDR3 plus reference TRBV5-6 and TRBJ2-1, the full variable domain is DAGVTQSPTHLIKTRGQQVTLRCSPKSGHDTVSWYQQALGQGPQFIFQYYEEEERQRGNFPDRFSGHQFPNYSSELNVNALLLGDSALYLCASSLVQLAGEGNEQFFGPGTRLTVL.

V is TRBV19 and J is TRBJ1-1, with D maybe TRBD1 (5 bases). The CDR3 contains 14 residues. The germline V gene encodes CDR1 LNHDA and CDR2 SQIVND (reference sequence). Between the trimmed V and J ends, which lost 7 bases and 1 base, there was a span of 13 bases. CDR3 in amino acids: CASNRGLTNTEAFF. The CDR3, as DNA: TGTGCCAGTAATCGGGGCCTCACGAACACTGAAGCTTTCTTT. The whole variable domain, remainder taken from reference TRBV19 and TRBJ1-1, is DGGITQSPKYLFRKEGQNVTLSCEQNLNHDAMYWYRQDPGQGLRLIYYSQIVNDFQKGDIAEGYSVSREKKESFPLTVTSAQKNPTAFYLCASNRGLTNTEAFFGQGTRLTVV.

This clone was observed a single time. The same CDR3 is also encoded by other DNA sequences in this sample. The chain joins TRBV7-2 to TRBJ2-7, with 8 bases that match TRBD2. The CDR3 spans 14 residues. CDR1 and CDR2 from the germline V gene are SGHTA and FQGNSA. V trimming: 6 bases; J trimming: 0 bases; junction bases outside the gene matches: 4. The CDR3 DNA reads TGTGCCAGCAGTCGAACTAGCGGCTCCTACGAGCAGTACTTC. Translating it yields CASSRTSGSYEQYF.

This clone was observed a few times. The V and J genes are TRBV15 and TRBJ1-5; D gene ambiguous. The germline CDR1 and CDR2 sequences are LNHNV and YYDKDF (reference sequence). The CDR3 runs to 13 residues. V lost 3 bases and J lost 5, with 8 bases in between. This CDR3 reads CATSRDGDQPQHF. As DNA, the CDR3 is TGTGCCACCAGCAGGGACGGGGATCAGCCCCAGCATTTT.